This entry is about one TCR beta chain. The data belong to a study of T cells in Graves' hyperthyroidism and ophthalmopathy. Amplified TCR beta CDR3 regions derived from RNA transcripts. The HTBI primer set was used in a first-round RT-PCR of the TCR CDR3. A single record per CDR3 protein comes from TCRdb applying MiXCR to the multiplex PCR reads. The sample contains just under 750,000 distinct CDR3 sequences, around 40% of which appear only once. Germline lookup yields CDR1 SGHTA and CDR2 FQGNSA. This CDR3 region has 16 residues. The J segment lost 2 bases and the V segment lost 1 base, leaving 7 bases of the junction unmatched. Uncontrolled infection, other autoimmune disease, pregnancy or lactation excluded patients.

The rearrangement joins TRBV7-2 to TRBJ2-7, with 8 nucleotides matching TRBD1. This sequence originates from a middle-aged woman with Graves' hyperthyroidism. The sequenced sample consisted of blood. CDR3 DNA: TGTGCCAGCAGCTTAGGACCGGGACAGGTAACCTACGAGCAGTACTTC. This encodes CASSLGPGQVTYEQYF.